The 31 T cell receptor beta chains given below trace back to one sample, sequenced in a study of T cell responses to AZD1222 COVID-19 vaccine. TCRdb keeps only in-frame clones here, not all; method: immunoSEQ multiplex PCR. There are about 100,000 clones in the sample; around 89% occur only once, and about 1.8% lies in the top ten. Sequenced here: peripheral blood, sampled on day 0 of AZD1222 vaccination. The receptors originated from an adult in good health.

The chain is built from TRBV18 and TRBJ1-3; TRBD1 aligns across 9 bases. This CDR3 has 16 residues. Per the germline V gene, CDR1 is KGHSH and CDR2 is LQKENI. Trimming cost V 0 bases and J 2 bases; bases outside gene matches: 2. The CDR3 coding sequence is TGTGCCAGCTCACCACCAAGACAGGGGGCTGGAAACACCATATATTTT. Translating gives CASSPPRQGAGNTIYF.

The chain recombines TRBV30 with TRBJ2-6, with no clear D. The CDR3 is made up of 11 amino acids. Germline V CDR1 and CDR2: GTSNPN, SVGIG (reference sequence). The CDR3 reads CGYSGANVLTF. The CDR3 DNA sequence: TGTGGTTACTCTGGGGCCAACGTCCTGACTTTC.

The chain employs TRBV2 and TRBJ2-7; 11 bases are shared with TRBD2. Trimming took 8 bases from V and 0 from J; bases not matched to a gene: 0. CDR3 length equals 13 residues. Germline CDR1 SNHLY, CDR2 FYNNEI. DNA of the CDR3: TGTGCCAGCGGGACTAGCGGCTCCTACGAGCAGTACTTC. Amino acids: CASGTSGSYEQYF.

This clone appeared once. The V and J genes are TRBV4-1 and TRBJ1-2; 7 bases match TRBD1. Per germline, CDR1 MGHRA and CDR2 YSYEKL. The J segment lost 2 bases and the V segment lost 1 base, leaving 4 bases of the junction unmatched. The length of the CDR3 is 15 residues. CDR3 protein: CASSQVEGANYGYTF. In nucleotides, the CDR3 is TGCGCCAGCAGCCAAGTGGAGGGGGCGAACTATGGCTACACCTTC.

The V gene is TRBV19, the J gene TRBJ2-2; 8 bases line up with TRBD1. This CDR3 is 16 amino acids long. Trimming took 5 bases from V and 5 from J; bases not matched to a gene: 10. Looked up from germline, CDR1 is LNHDA and CDR2 is SQIVND (reference sequence). CDR3 residues: CASSRGSGGRTGELFF. The CDR3 coding sequence is TGTGCCAGTAGTCGGGGGTCAGGGGGCCGGACCGGGGAGCTGTTTTTT. Full variable domain (remainder filled in from reference TRBV19 and TRBJ2-2): DGGITQSPKYLFRKEGQNVTLSCEQNLNHDAMYWYRQDPGQGLRLIYYSQIVNDFQKGDIAEGYSVSREKKESFPLTVTSAQKNPTAFYLCASSRGSGGRTGELFFGEGSRLTVL.

The J gene is TRBJ2-5, the V gene TRBV11-3, with 11 bases matching TRBD2. Trimming took 1 base from V and 4 from J; bases not matched to a gene: 14. The CDR3 is made up of 19 amino acids. Germline V CDR1 and CDR2: SGHNT, YENEEA. CDR3 protein: CASSLAGGLAGGGGETQYF. The CDR3 region has the DNA TGTGCCAGCAGCTTAGCGGGGGGGCTAGCGGGAGGCGGCGGAGAGACCCAGTACTTC.

The DNA for the CDR3 is TGCGCCAGCAGACAGGAATTAGCTAACTATGGCTACACCTTC. Translating it yields CASRQELANYGYTF. This sequence joins TRBV5-1 and TRBJ1-2, with D perhaps matching TRBD1 (5 bases). V was clipped by 5 bases and J by 0 bases, with 11 bases between them. The CDR3 runs 14 residues. Germline V lookup: CDR1 SGHRS, CDR2 YFSETQ.

The V and J genes are TRBV9 and TRBJ2-1; TRBD2 is a possible D gene (6 bases). V lost 6 bases and J lost 2, with 12 bases in between. Germline V gene lookup returns CDR1 SGDLS and CDR2 YYNGEE. This CDR3 has 14 residues. CDR3 residues: CASTPGGAYNEQFF. DNA of the CDR3: TGTGCCAGCACCCCGGGCGGGGCCTACAATGAGCAGTTCTTC.

The chain couples TRBV7-9 to TRBJ2-1; 9 bases align to TRBD2. From germline, CDR1 is SEHNR and CDR2 FQNEAQ (reference sequence). V gave up 8 bases and J gave up 7 bases; unmatched junction bases: 3. This CDR3 is built from 12 residues. The CDR3: CASAGGINEQFF. The CDR3 DNA sequence: TGTGCCAGCGCGGGAGGGATAAATGAGCAGTTCTTC.

CDR3 DNA sequence: TGTGCCAGCAGTTACTCGGGTCACAGCGACAATGAAAAACTGTTTTTT. It encodes CASSYSGHSDNEKLFF. The rearrangement uses TRBV6-2 or TRBV6-3 and TRBJ1-4, with no clear D. V lost 0 bases and J lost 5, with 13 bases in between. CDR1 MNHEY and CDR2 SVGEGT come from the germline V gene. CDR3 length: 16 residues.

The CDR3 DNA reads TGTGCCAGCTCACCACTGGAAGCCATGAACACTGAAGCTTTCTTT. This encodes CASSPLEAMNTEAFF. The chain links TRBV18 to TRBJ1-1; D call uncertain. Germline V gene sequence: CDR1 KGHSH, CDR2 LQKENI. The V end lost 1 base, the J end lost 0 bases, and 9 bases lay between the germline ends. This CDR3 is 15 amino acids long.

This rearrangement joins TRBV30 to TRBJ2-7; perhaps TRBD1 as D (5 bases). In germline, CDR1 is GTSNPN, CDR2 SVGIG (reference sequence). The CDR3 consists of 13 residues. Trimming took off 0 bases at V and 3 bases at J, with 9 bases between the two ends. The CDR3 sequence: CAWSVQVNYEQYF. DNA of the CDR3: TGTGCCTGGAGTGTACAGGTCAACTACGAGCAGTACTTC.

The V call is TRBV6-2 or TRBV6-3, the J call TRBJ2-1; possible D gene TRBD2, 6 bases. This CDR3 comprises 15 residues. V was cut by 0 bases and J by 7 bases, with 13 bases left in between. Germline CDR1 reads MNHEY; CDR2 reads SVGEGT. The CDR3 DNA follows: TGTGCCAGCAGTTACTCCCCTAGCGTTGTGAATGAGCAGTTCTTC. This translates into CASSYSPSVVNEQFF.

This chain joins TRBV28 and TRBJ1-5, with no clear D. This CDR3 has 15 amino acids. Trimming left V 6 bases short and J 3 bases short, with 15 bases between. Germline CDR1 is MDHEN and CDR2 is SYDVKM. The CDR3 nucleotides are TGTGCCAGCAGCCCCATTGCCAGAGTCAATCAGCCCCAGCATTTT. Protein: CASSPIARVNQPQHF.

The genes are TRBV4-1 and TRBJ1-1; maybe TRBD1 (5 bases). CDR1 and CDR2 (germline): MGHRA, YSYEKL. The CDR3 contains 14 residues. V lost 0 bases to trimming and J lost 5 bases, with 10 bases between them. CDR3 sequence: CASSQDAGRTEAFF. DNA of the CDR3: TGCGCCAGCAGCCAAGACGCAGGGAGGACTGAAGCTTTCTTT.

The CDR3 reads CASSLQGPGGEDTQYF. Written as DNA, the CDR3 is TGTGCCAGCAGCCTACAGGGTCCGGGGGGAGAAGATACGCAGTATTTT. This chain uses TRBV11-3 with TRBJ2-3; TRBD2 might be the D (7 bases). Per germline, CDR1 SGHNT and CDR2 YENEEA. The CDR3 sequence is 16 residues long. Between the trimmed V and J ends, which lost 5 bases and 5 bases, there was a span of 20 bases.

The chain is built from TRBV10-2 and TRBJ2-3, with 7 bases fitting TRBD2. With V trimmed by 10 bases and J by 5 bases, 15 bases remained unmatched. Germline V gene data show CDR1 as WSHSY and CDR2 as SAAADI. This CDR3 spans 15 amino acids. The CDR3 DNA sequence: TGCGCCACCTGGGAGGGCGGGAGAGTAGGAGATACGCAGTATTTT. Translated: CATWEGGRVGDTQYF.

The chain is built from TRBV30 and TRBJ1-1, with a possible D match to TRBD1 (5 bases). V lost 0 bases and J 8 bases, leaving 10 bases between the germline ends. The CDR3 loop spans 12 amino acids. Germline loops: CDR1 GTSNPN, CDR2 SVGIG (reference sequence). Written as DNA, the CDR3 is TGTGCCTGGAGTGTCTTCGAGGGGGAAGCTTTCTTT. Its translation: CAWSVFEGEAFF.

J is TRBJ2-1 and V is TRBV9, with unresolved D. Germline V gives CDR1 SGDLS, CDR2 YYNGEE. V lost 5 bases and J lost 7, with 13 bases in between. CDR3 length: 13 amino acids. The CDR3, as DNA: TGTGCCAGCAGTCACGGCGCCCTAAATGAGCAGTTCTTC. Translating gives CASSHGALNEQFF. The full variable domain, completed using reference TRBV9 and TRBJ2-1, is DSGVTQTPKHLITATGQRVTLRCSPRSGDLSVYWYQQSLDQGLQFLIQYYNGEERAKGNILERFSAQQFPDLHSELNLSSLELGDSALYFCASSHGALNEQFFGPGTRLTVL.

A single count supports this clone. This chain links TRBV4-1 with TRBJ2-1; tentatively, D is TRBD2 (5 bases). The V end lost 3 bases, the J end lost 7 bases, and 13 bases lay between the germline ends. Germline CDR1 MGHRA, CDR2 YSYEKL. The CDR3 has 14 amino acids. The CDR3 sequence is CASSHWTDSNEQFF. For the CDR3, the DNA is TGCGCCAGCAGCCACTGGACTGACTCGAATGAGCAGTTCTTC.

V and J are TRBV9 and TRBJ1-4, with 7 nucleotides matching TRBD1. V lost 3 bases, J lost 6 bases, and 5 bases stayed unmatched. Per germline, CDR1 SGDLS and CDR2 YYNGEE. The CDR3 sequence is 14 residues long. In nucleotides, the CDR3 is TGTGCCAGCAGCGCGACCGGGACAGATGAAAAACTGTTTTTT. Encoded protein: CASSATGTDEKLFF.

The gene calls are TRBV11-3 and TRBJ1-3; D uncertain. V was cut by 1 base and J by 4 bases, with 8 bases left in between. Germline V lookup: CDR1 SGHNT, CDR2 YENEEA. CDR3 length equals 14 residues. This CDR3 reads CASSLGAAGNTIYF. The CDR3 coding sequence is TGTGCCAGCAGCTTAGGGGCAGCCGGAAACACCATATATTTT.

The chain links TRBV24-1 to TRBJ2-3; 11 bases line up with TRBD2. From germline, CDR1 is KGHDR and CDR2 SFDVKD. This CDR3 spans 17 amino acids. V lost 3 bases, J lost 4 bases, and 8 bases stayed unmatched. CDR3 nucleotide sequence: TGTGCCACCAGTGATACTATAGCGGGAGGGCCCCCAGATACGCAGTATTTT. Translating it yields CATSDTIAGGPPDTQYF.

The chain is built from TRBV7-8 and TRBJ1-2; 7 nucleotides match TRBD1. Per germline, CDR1 SGHVS and CDR2 FQNEAQ. After removal of 1 base from V and 4 bases from J, the junction contained 9 bases not matched to a gene. The CDR3 sequence is 16 residues long. CDR3 sequence (DNA): TGTGCCAGCAGCTTAGGTAGTTGGCAGGGGGTCTATGGCTACACCTTC. Translation gives CASSLGSWQGVYGYTF.

This clone was recorded a few times. The V and J genes are TRBV3-1 (or the pseudogene TRBV3-2) and TRBJ1-3; D is unresolved. The CDR3 loop spans 13 amino acids. The V gene lost 5 bases and the J gene lost 5 bases, with 10 bases spanning the gap. The germline gives CDR1 LGHDT, CDR2 YNNKEL (reference sequence). CDR3 sequence reads: CASSARYRNTIYF. For the CDR3, the DNA is TGTGCCAGCAGCGCGAGGTATAGAAACACCATATATTTT.

The chain is built from TRBV6-5 and TRBJ2-5; D might be TRBD2 (6 bases). V was trimmed by 5 bases and J by 1 base, leaving 8 bases between them. The CDR3 contains 13 residues. Germline CDR1 MNHEY, CDR2 SVGAGI. CDR3 protein: CASSSGFQETQYF. The DNA of the CDR3 is TGTGCCAGCAGTAGCGGGTTCCAAGAGACCCAGTACTTC.

The J gene is TRBJ1-1, the V gene TRBV2; D possibly corresponds to TRBD1 (5 bases). There are 12 residues in the CDR3. Trimming took off 11 bases at V and 4 bases at J, with 14 bases between the two ends. Germline CDR1 is SNHLY and CDR2 is FYNNEI. The CDR3 sequence is CAAKRGLTEAFF. The CDR3 bases are TGTGCCGCTAAGAGGGGTCTCACTGAAGCTTTCTTT.

The J gene is TRBJ2-5, the V gene TRBV18, with D possibly being TRBD1 or TRBD2 (5 bases each). V lost 6 bases and J lost 10, with 21 bases in between. Germline CDR1 reads KGHSH; CDR2 reads LQKENI. CDR3 length: 14 residues. The CDR3 region is CASSPGAPRVDQYF. CDR3 nucleotide sequence: TGTGCCAGCTCGCCCGGGGCCCCAAGGGTCGACCAGTACTTC.

The chain couples TRBV2 to TRBJ1-3, with 8 bases aligning to TRBD1. The trim removed 6 bases at V and 4 bases at J, leaving 8 bases unmatched. This CDR3 spans 15 amino acids. From germline, CDR1 is SNHLY and CDR2 FYNNEI. The CDR3 sequence: CASSKTTGVGNTIYF. The CDR3 DNA reads as TGTGCCAGCAGCAAAACGACAGGGGTCGGAAACACCATATATTTT. Complete variable domain (other parts from reference TRBV2 and TRBJ1-3): EPEVTQTPSHQVTQMGQEVILRCVPISNHLYFYWYRQILGQKVEFLVSFYNNEISEKSEIFDDQFSVERPDGSNFTLKIRSTKLEDSAMYFCASSKTTGVGNTIYFGEGSWLTVV.

The J gene is TRBJ1-1, the V gene TRBV5-1; no clear D. Trimming pared 0 bases from V and 0 bases from J, leaving 9 bases between. This CDR3 spans 15 amino acids. CDR1 and CDR2 (germline): SGHRS, YFSETQ. CDR3 DNA sequence: TGCGCCAGCAGCTTGGACAGTCCTATGAACACTGAAGCTTTCTTT. Translated: CASSLDSPMNTEAFF.

The chain uses TRBV24-1 and TRBJ2-2; D remains ambiguous. Between the trimmed V and J ends, which lost 5 bases and 0 bases, there was a span of 3 bases. The CDR3 sequence is 13 residues long. CDR1 and CDR2 (germline): KGHDR, SFDVKD. Here the CDR3 reads CATSGTNTGELFF. The CDR3, as DNA: TGTGCCACCAGTGGGACGAACACCGGGGAGCTGTTTTTT.